The rows below give T cell receptor beta chains drawn from one sample of a study of T cell changes during pregnancy in multiple sclerosis. The protocol was immunoSEQ multiplex PCR, while the TCRdb copy is restricted to in-frame clones and leaves out a portion. Of 30,000 to 45,000 clones in the sample, 80% to 95% are singletons; the top ten hold approximately 0.44%. Sample: CD4+ T cells from peripheral blood mononuclear cells, taken in the third trimester of pregnancy. The origin of the receptors is a female donor in good health, enrolled as a control in a pregnancy study. The CDR3 runs from the conserved cysteine through the conserved F or W. A D gene is named only where the DNA matches it firmly. Only part of the rows carry a size: once, few, many, or a class if the clone is expanded.

clone_size j_call v_call d_call cdr3_aa cdr3_nt
NA TRBJ1-4 TRBV7-8 TRBD1 CASSTPGQGREKLFF TGTGCCAGCAGCACGCCGGGACAGGGGAGAGAAAAACTGTTTTTT
NA TRBJ1-5 TRBV19 NA CASSIPGINQPQHF TGTGCCAGTAGTATCCCAGGGATCAATCAGCCCCAGCATTTT
NA TRBJ1-1 TRBV2 NA CASSLQQNTEAFF TGTGCCAGCAGTCTACAGCAGAACACTGAAGCTTTCTTT
NA TRBJ2-2 TRBV15 NA CATSGPLSGRIPGELFF TGTGCCACCAGCGGTCCCCTAAGTGGCAGGATTCCCGGGGAGCTGTTTTTT
NA TRBJ1-3 TRBV6-6 TRBD1 CASSDTTGVSGNTIYF TGTGCCAGCAGCGACACAACAGGGGTCTCTGGAAACACCATATATTTT
NA TRBJ2-7 TRBV2 NA CASSARTASYEQYF TGTGCCAGCAGTGCGAGGACAGCTTCCTACGAGCAGTACTTC
NA TRBJ1-6 TRBV18 NA CASREGLGNSPLHF TGTGCCAGCCGTGAGGGCTTGGGGAATTCACCCCTCCACTTT
NA TRBJ1-5 TRBV30 NA CAWSTGPPPQHF TGTGCCTGGAGTACGGGTCCTCCGCCCCAGCATTTT
NA TRBJ1-1 TRBV11-3 NA CASILFGGRFTEAFF TGTGCCAGTATTCTTTTTGGAGGGAGGTTCACTGAAGCTTTCTTT
NA TRBJ2-2 TRBV4-3 TRBD2 CASSPLAGGTGELFF TGCGCCAGCAGTCCCCTAGCGGGGGGCACCGGGGAGCTGTTTTTT
NA TRBJ2-1 TRBV4-2 TRBD2 CASTALWAGGPTEQFF TGTGCCAGCACCGCCCTGTGGGCGGGGGGGCCTACTGAGCAGTTCTTC
NA TRBJ2-7 TRBV7-4 NA CASSLSYRAYEQYF TGTGCCAGCAGCTTATCGTACAGGGCCTACGAGCAGTACTTC
NA TRBJ1-2 TRBV6-7 NA CASRGVREVGGYTF TGTGCCAGCAGAGGGGTCAGGGAGGTTGGTGGCTACACCTTC
NA TRBJ2-7 TRBV6-1 TRBD1 CAANTGDVSYEQYF TGTGCCGCCAATACAGGGGATGTCTCCTACGAGCAGTACTTC
NA TRBJ2-3 TRBV30 TRBD2 CAWSAGGITDTQYF TGTGCCTGGAGTGCGGGGGGGATCACAGATACGCAGTATTTT
NA TRBJ2-3 TRBV2 NA CASSPTVTTDTQYF TGTGCCAGCAGCCCGACAGTTACCACAGATACGCAGTATTTT
NA TRBJ2-7 TRBV4-1 TRBD2 CASSLVGGSGGDEQYF TGCGCCAGCAGCCTCGTCGGGGGTAGCGGGGGCGACGAGCAGTACTTC
NA TRBJ1-2 TRBV4-2 TRBD1 CASSQELGDRVYGYTF TGTGCCAGCAGCCAAGAGCTAGGGGACAGGGTCTATGGCTACACCTTC
NA TRBJ2-7 TRBV5-1 TRBD2 CASSRTSGALYEQYF TGCGCCAGCAGCAGGACTAGCGGGGCGCTCTACGAGCAGTACTTC
NA TRBJ1-5 TRBV6-1 TRBD1 CASSVRDRDQPQHF TGTGCCAGCAGTGTCCGGGACAGGGACCAGCCCCAGCATTTT
NA TRBJ1-1 TRBV19 NA CASSISWTEGAFF TGTGCCAGTAGTATAAGTTGGACGGAGGGAGCTTTCTTT
NA TRBJ2-2 TRBV7-2 TRBD1 CASSLTGVAGELFF TGTGCCAGCAGCTTGACAGGGGTGGCCGGGGAGCTGTTTTTT
once TRBJ1-6 TRBV28 NA CASSLTGTLYSPLHF TGTGCCAGCAGTTTAACCGGGACACTTTATTCACCCCTCCACTTT
NA TRBJ1-2 TRBV10-3 NA CAISERPGESNGYTF TGTGCCATCAGTGAGCGGCCAGGGGAGAGTAATGGCTACACCTTC
once TRBJ2-2 TRBV5-4 TRBD2 CASSLGLAGGTGELFF TGTGCCAGCAGCTTGGGACTTGCCGGGGGGACCGGGGAGCTGTTTTTT
NA TRBJ2-7 TRBV2 NA CASSGQIYEQYF TGTGCCAGCAGTGGACAGATATACGAGCAGTACTTC
NA TRBJ2-2 TRBV5-1 NA CASSGASNTGELFF TGCGCCAGCAGCGGGGCCTCGAACACCGGGGAGCTGTTTTTT
NA TRBJ1-2 TRBV7-9 TRBD1 CASALGKTGHGYTF TGTGCCAGCGCGTTGGGGAAGACAGGGCATGGCTACACCTTC
NA TRBJ1-1 TRBV6-5 NA CASSLEGFSSEAFF TGTGCCAGCAGTTTGGAGGGGTTCAGTTCTGAAGCTTTCTTT
few TRBJ2-7 TRBV18 TRBD1 CASSLTGDPSYEQYF TGTGCCAGCTCACTAACAGGGGATCCTTCCTACGAGCAGTACTTC
NA TRBJ1-1 TRBV2 TRBD1 CASSENSRTGAAFF TGTGCCAGCAGTGAAAATAGTAGGACAGGGGCAGCTTTCTTT
NA TRBJ2-1 TRBV7-2 TRBD2 CASSYGLAGYNEQFF TGTGCCAGCAGCTATGGACTAGCGGGGTACAATGAGCAGTTCTTC
NA TRBJ1-2 TRBV19 TRBD1 CASSIDRAYGYTF TGTGCCAGTAGTATTGACAGGGCCTATGGCTACACCTTC
NA TRBJ1-2 TRBV7-3 NA CASSPDRNYGYTF TGTGCCAGCAGCCCTGACAGAAACTATGGCTACACCTTC
NA TRBJ1-2 TRBV27 TRBD1 CASSGTGVGNHGYTF TGTGCCAGCAGTGGGACAGGGGTCGGAAATCATGGCTACACCTTC
NA TRBJ2-2 TRBV5-1 TRBD2 CASNERGALSTGELFF TGCGCCAGCAATGAGCGGGGGGCCTTGAGTACCGGGGAGCTGTTTTTT
NA TRBJ2-1 TRBV7-8 NA CASSFWASNEQFF TGTGCCAGCAGCTTCTGGGCTTCCAATGAGCAGTTCTTC
NA TRBJ2-1 TRBV5-1 NA CASSFGGASDEQFF TGCGCCAGCAGCTTTGGGGGGGCTTCGGATGAGCAGTTCTTC
NA TRBJ1-1 TRBV29-1 TRBD1 CSAPGQGTEAFF TGCAGCGCCCCGGGACAGGGGACTGAAGCTTTCTTT
NA TRBJ1-1 TRBV29-1 TRBD1 CSVARETGWRGNTEAFF TGCAGCGTTGCCCGCGAGACAGGGTGGAGGGGGAACACTGAAGCTTTCTTT
NA TRBJ2-1 TRBV28 TRBD1 CASSFSRQGTFNEQFF TGTGCCAGCAGTTTTTCGCGACAGGGGACCTTTAATGAGCAGTTCTTC
NA TRBJ1-2 TRBV28 NA CASRSGSNYGYTF TGTGCCAGCAGGTCAGGGTCGAACTATGGCTACACCTTC
NA TRBJ1-1 TRBV4-1 TRBD1 CASSQPTTGVTEAFF TGCGCCAGCAGCCAGCCAACTACAGGGGTCACTGAAGCTTTCTTT
NA TRBJ2-5 TRBV6-1 TRBD2 CASSDTGGVRETQYF TGTGCCAGCAGTGACACGGGGGGGGTACGGGAGACCCAGTACTTC
NA TRBJ1-2 TRBV27 NA CASSLLKSGKPWGYTF TGTGCCAGCAGTTTACTCAAGTCGGGTAAACCCTGGGGCTACACCTTC